This TCR beta chain was identified during a study of blood T cell repertoires in COVID-19 (dated by TCRdb to the early 2020s). Broadly, across the study: Collaborator samples came from the United States, Italy and Spain and covered acute and convalescent phases of COVID-19. The prospective study material was composed of cDNA or gDNA derived from T cells, B-cell-depleted T cells, or PBMCs. The dataset comprised deeply sampled blood TCRbeta repertoires from subjects exposed to, actively infected with, or recovered from COVID-19. The repertoires were released in a freely available public database meant as a resource for research on the immune response to SARS-CoV-2. Samples were obtained from the ongoing ImmuneRACE study (first 160 participants) and from about 1,300 subjects provided by 6 global collaborators. Sample metadata almost always included a de-identified subject ID, COVID-19 status, age in years and sex. Where HLA class I and class II types were available, the types were taken from metadata supplied by the sample provider, not from assay-based typing. Study-wide findings and limitations: The amount of clinical and demographic metadata varied by source and participant and was provided uncurated.

This clone was detected once. This receptor's antigen is unknown. Base-call qualities are not available, and no considerably larger clone is one nucleotide away. TCRbeta CDR3 regions were amplified from genomic DNA using the immunoSEQ Assay, a bias-controlled multiplex PCR. The paper's processing steps were these. The number of nucleated cells in each sample was estimated by amplification of reference gene primers within the assay. To quantify the absolute abundance of each unique TCRbeta CDR3 rearrangement, sequence reads were collapsed and filtered. For each sample, productive Simpson clonality was calculated as the square root of Simpson's diversity index over productive rearrangements. As stored in TCRdb, this immuneACCESS dataset retains in-frame rearrangements with V and J assigned. A fraction of the clones does not appear; measured against another copy, unresolved V genes explain less than half of the discrepancy, and the remainder lacks a known reason. The DNA was the basis for D and trimming; V, J and clone size are from that table. The sample table shows 130,000 to 150,000 clones, and around 76% are seen once. The top ten clones comprise around 14% of the sample.

The CDR3 covers 14 residues, taking in both the cysteine and the phenylalanine. Kept here is only the CDR3 DNA, which spans 42 bases and is read in frame from base 1. From V the trimming removes 2 bases and from J it removes 9 bases, while the gene matches leave 8 bases of the junction unaccounted for. Based on the germline V gene (reference sequence), the CDR1 and CDR2 sequences are LGHDT and YNNKEL. The collaborating institutions used their own protocols to collect whole blood in K2EDTA tubes. For TCRbeta analysis, collaborators shipped samples in one of three forms: frozen whole blood, isolated PBMCs, or DNA extracted from either of those sample types.

The TCR comes from an elderly man with acute or convalescent COVID-19. The rearrangement combines TRBV3-1 (or the pseudogene TRBV3-2) with TRBJ1-2, with TRBD1 identical over 8 junction bases. The sample consisted of peripheral blood. The DNA reads as follows: TGTGCCAGCAGCCAAAAGGGACAGGAAAGAAGCTACACCTTC. This sequence encodes CASSQKGQERSYTF.